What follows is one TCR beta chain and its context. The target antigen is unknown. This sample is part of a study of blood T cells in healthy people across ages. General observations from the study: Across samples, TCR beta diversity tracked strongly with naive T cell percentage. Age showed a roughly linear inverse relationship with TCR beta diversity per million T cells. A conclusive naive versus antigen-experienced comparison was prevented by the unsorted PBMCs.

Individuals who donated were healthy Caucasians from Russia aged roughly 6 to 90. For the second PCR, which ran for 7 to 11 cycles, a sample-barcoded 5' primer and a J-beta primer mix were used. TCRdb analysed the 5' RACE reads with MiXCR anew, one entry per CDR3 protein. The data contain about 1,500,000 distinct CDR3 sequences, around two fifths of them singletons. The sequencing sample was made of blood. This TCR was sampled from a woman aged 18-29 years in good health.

The DNA of the CDR3 is TGCGCCAGCAGCGGCCGGGACATGACCACTGAAGCTTTCTTT. Protein product: CASSGRDMTTEAFF. The chain uses TRBV4-1 and TRBJ1-1, with a tentative D call TRBD1 (6 bases). The CDR3 runs 14 residues. The V and J ends lost 5 bases and 4 bases respectively, with 14 bases between them. Germline assignment: CDR1 MGHRA and CDR2 YSYEKL.